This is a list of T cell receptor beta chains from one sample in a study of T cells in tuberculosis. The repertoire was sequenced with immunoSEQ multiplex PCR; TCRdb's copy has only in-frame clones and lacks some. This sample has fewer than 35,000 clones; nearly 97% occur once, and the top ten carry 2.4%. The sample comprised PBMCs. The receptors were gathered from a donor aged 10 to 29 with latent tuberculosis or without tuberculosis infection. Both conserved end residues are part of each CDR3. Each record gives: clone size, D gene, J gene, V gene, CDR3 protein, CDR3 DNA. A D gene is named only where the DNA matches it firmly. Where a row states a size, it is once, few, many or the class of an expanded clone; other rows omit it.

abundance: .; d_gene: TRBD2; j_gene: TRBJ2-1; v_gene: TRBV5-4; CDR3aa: CASSLSGGTNEQFF; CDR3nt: TGTGCCAGCAGCCTTAGCGGGGGAACCAATGAGCAGTTCTTC
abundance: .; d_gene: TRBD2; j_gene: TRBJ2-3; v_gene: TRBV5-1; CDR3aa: CASSPRTSVDTQYF; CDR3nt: TGCGCCAGCAGCCCCCGGACTAGCGTAGATACGCAGTATTTT
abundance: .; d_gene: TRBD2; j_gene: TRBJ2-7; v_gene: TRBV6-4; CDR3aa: CASSDGVRLAGDHEQYF; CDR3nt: TGTGCCAGCAGTGACGGGGTGAGACTAGCGGGAGACCACGAGCAGTACTTC
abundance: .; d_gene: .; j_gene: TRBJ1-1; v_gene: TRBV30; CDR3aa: CAWSPPPLILTRNTEAFF; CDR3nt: TGTGCCTGGAGTCCCCCACCGCTAATACTCACGAGGAACACTGAAGCTTTCTTT
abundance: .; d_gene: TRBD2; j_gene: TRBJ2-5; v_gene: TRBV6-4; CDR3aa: CASSDGSGGQETQYF; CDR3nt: TGTGCCAGCAGTGATGGTAGCGGGGGACAAGAGACCCAGTACTTC
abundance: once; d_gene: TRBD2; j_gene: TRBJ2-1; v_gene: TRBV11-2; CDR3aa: CASSPPVGGGYNEQFF; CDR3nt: TGTGCCAGCAGCCCCCCAGTTGGCGGGGGCTACAATGAGCAGTTCTTC
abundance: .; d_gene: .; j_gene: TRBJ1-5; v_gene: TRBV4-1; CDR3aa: CASSLTALNQPQHF; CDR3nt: TGCGCCAGCAGCCTGACAGCTCTTAATCAGCCCCAGCATTTT
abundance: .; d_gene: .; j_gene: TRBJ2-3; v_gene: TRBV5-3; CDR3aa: CARSHITDTQYF; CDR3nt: TGTGCCAGAAGCCACATCACAGATACGCAGTATTTT
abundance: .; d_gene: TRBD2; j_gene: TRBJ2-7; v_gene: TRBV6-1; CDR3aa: CASSEWPGGSSYEQYF; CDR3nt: TGTGCCAGCAGTGAATGGCCGGGCGGGAGCTCCTACGAGCAGTACTTC
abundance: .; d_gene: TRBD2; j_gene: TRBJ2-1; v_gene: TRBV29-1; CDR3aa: CSFTSGRAYNEQFF; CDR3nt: TGCAGCTTCACATCCGGGAGGGCTTACAATGAGCAGTTCTTC
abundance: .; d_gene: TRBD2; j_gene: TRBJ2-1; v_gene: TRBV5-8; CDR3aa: CASSSGTSGILSYNEQFF; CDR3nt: TGTGCCAGCAGCTCCGGGACTAGCGGGATCCTCTCCTACAATGAGCAGTTCTTC
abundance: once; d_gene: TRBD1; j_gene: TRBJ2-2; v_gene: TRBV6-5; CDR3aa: CASRRTGETGELFF; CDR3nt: TGTGCCAGCAGAAGGACAGGTGAAACCGGGGAGCTGTTTTTT
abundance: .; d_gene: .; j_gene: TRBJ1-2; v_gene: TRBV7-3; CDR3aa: CASSLIRTSGYGYTF; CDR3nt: TGTGCCAGCAGCCTGATAAGGACATCCGGCTATGGCTACACCTTC
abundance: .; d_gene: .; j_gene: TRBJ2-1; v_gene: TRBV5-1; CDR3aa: CASSLRPAGGYNEQFF; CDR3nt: TGCGCCAGCAGCTTGCGCCCAGCGGGTGGGTACAATGAGCAGTTCTTC
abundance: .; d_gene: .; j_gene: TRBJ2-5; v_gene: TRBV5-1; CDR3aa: CASSQDRYQETQYF; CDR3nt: TGCGCCAGCAGCCAAGACAGGTACCAAGAGACCCAGTACTTC
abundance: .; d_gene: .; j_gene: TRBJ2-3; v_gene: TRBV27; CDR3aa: CASRSGVLQAYF; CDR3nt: TGTGCCAGCAGGTCAGGGGTCCTCCAGGCGTATTTT
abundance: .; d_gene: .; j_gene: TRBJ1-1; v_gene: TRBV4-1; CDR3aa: CASSHPRAVTEAFF; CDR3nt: TGCGCCAGCAGCCATCCCAGGGCAGTCACTGAAGCTTTCTTT
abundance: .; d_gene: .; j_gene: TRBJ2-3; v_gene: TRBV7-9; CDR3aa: CASSLLSSLQGDTQYF; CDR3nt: TGTGCCAGCAGCTTATTGAGCTCCCTCCAGGGAGATACGCAGTATTTT
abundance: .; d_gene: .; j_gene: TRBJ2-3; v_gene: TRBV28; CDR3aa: CASSSQTRTDTQYF; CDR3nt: TGTGCCAGCAGTTCTCAAACTAGGACAGATACGCAGTATTTT
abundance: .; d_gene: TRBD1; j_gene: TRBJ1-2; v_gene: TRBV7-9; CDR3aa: CASSRPGQGYGYTF; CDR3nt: TGTGCCAGCAGCAGACCGGGACAGGGATATGGCTACACCTTC
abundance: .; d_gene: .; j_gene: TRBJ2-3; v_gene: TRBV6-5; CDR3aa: CASSHTGFGGKQYF; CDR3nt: TGTGCCAGCAGCCACACTGGCTTTGGGGGGAAGCAGTATTTT
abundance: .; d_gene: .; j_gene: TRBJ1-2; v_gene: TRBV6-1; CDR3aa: CASSVNDGGWGYTF; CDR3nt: TGTGCCAGCAGTGTAAATGATGGCGGGTGGGGCTACACCTTC
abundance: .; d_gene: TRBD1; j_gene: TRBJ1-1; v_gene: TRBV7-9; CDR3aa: CASSALAGTGNTEAFF; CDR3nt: TGTGCCAGCAGCGCACTAGCAGGGACAGGGAACACTGAAGCTTTCTTT
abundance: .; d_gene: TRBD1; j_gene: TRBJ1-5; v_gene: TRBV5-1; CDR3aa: CASSLAGTADQPQHF; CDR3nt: TGCGCCAGCAGCTTGGCGGGGACAGCCGATCAGCCCCAGCATTTT
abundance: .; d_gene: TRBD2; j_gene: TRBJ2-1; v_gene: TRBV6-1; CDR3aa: CASSEGTSGGPYNEQFF; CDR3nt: TGTGCCAGCAGTGAAGGGACTAGCGGGGGTCCCTACAATGAGCAGTTCTTC
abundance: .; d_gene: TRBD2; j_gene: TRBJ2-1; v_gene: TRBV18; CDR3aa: CASSPRDYPYNEQFF; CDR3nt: TGTGCCAGCTCACCCCGGGACTACCCCTACAATGAGCAGTTCTTC
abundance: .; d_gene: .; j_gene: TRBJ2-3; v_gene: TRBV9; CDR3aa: CASSVGAGNIDTQYF; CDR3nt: TGTGCCAGCAGCGTAGGTGCAGGGAACATAGATACGCAGTATTTT
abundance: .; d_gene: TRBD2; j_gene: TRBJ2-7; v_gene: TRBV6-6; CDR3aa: CASSYSGTSGSYEQYF; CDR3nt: TGTGCCAGCAGTTATTCCGGGACTAGCGGTTCCTACGAGCAGTACTTC
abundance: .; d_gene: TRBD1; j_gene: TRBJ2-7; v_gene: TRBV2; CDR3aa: CASSDGQGAYEQYF; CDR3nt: TGTGCCAGCAGTGATGGACAGGGCGCCTACGAGCAGTACTTC
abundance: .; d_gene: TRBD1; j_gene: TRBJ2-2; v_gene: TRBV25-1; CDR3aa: CASRTGANTGELFF; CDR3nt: TGTGCCAGCAGGACAGGGGCGAACACCGGGGAGCTGTTTTTT
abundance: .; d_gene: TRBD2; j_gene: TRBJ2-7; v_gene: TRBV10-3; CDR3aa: CAIGTSGSYEQYF; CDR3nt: TGTGCCATTGGGACTAGCGGGTCCTACGAGCAGTACTTC
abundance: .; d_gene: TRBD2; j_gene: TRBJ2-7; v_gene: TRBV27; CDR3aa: CATAGDTSGAYEQYF; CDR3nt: TGTGCCACCGCCGGAGACACTAGCGGTGCCTACGAGCAGTACTTC
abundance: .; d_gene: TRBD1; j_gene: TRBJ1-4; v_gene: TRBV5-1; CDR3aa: CASSPTGGGKLFF; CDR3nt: TGCGCCAGCAGCCCCACAGGGGGGGGGAAACTGTTTTTT
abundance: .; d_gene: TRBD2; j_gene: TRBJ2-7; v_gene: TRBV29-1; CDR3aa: CSVEDRTSAYEQYF; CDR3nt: TGCAGCGTTGAAGATCGAACTAGCGCCTACGAGCAGTACTTC
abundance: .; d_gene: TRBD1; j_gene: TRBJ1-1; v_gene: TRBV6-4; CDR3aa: CASSDSDRGTEAFF; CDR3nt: TGTGCCAGCAGTGACTCCGACAGGGGAACTGAAGCTTTCTTT
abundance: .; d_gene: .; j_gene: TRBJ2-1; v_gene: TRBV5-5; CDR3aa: CASTPQTGYNEQFF; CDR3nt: TGTGCCAGCACCCCCCAGACTGGATACAATGAGCAGTTCTTC
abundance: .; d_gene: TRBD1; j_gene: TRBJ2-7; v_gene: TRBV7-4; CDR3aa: CASSHGQGAHEQYF; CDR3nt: TGTGCCAGCAGCCACGGACAGGGGGCTCACGAGCAGTACTTC
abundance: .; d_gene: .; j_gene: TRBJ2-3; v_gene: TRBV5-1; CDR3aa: CASSLVSVATDTQYF; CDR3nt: TGCGCCAGCAGCTTGGTAAGTGTGGCAACAGATACGCAGTATTTT
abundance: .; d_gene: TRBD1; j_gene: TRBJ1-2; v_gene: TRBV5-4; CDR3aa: CASSGKTGNYGYTF; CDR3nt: TGTGCCAGCAGCGGAAAGACAGGGAACTATGGCTACACCTTC
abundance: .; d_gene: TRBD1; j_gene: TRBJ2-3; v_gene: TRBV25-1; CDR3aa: CASRGQTFTDTQYF; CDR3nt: TGTGCCAGCCGGGGACAGACGTTCACAGATACGCAGTATTTT
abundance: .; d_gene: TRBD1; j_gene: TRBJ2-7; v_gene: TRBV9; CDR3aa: CASSPRTGGAWEQYF; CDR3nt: TGTGCCAGCAGCCCTCGGACAGGGGGCGCGTGGGAGCAGTACTTC
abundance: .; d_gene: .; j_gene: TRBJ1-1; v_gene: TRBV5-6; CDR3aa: CASSFDVGAVNTEAFF; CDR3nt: TGTGCCAGCAGCTTCGACGTAGGCGCGGTGAACACTGAAGCTTTCTTT
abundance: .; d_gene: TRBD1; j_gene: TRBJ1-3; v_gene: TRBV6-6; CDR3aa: CASTIGGGFSGNTIYF; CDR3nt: TGTGCCAGCACCATAGGAGGGGGCTTCTCTGGAAACACCATATATTTT
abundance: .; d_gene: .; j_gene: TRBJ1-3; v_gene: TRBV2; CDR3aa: CASLSPGDGNTIYF; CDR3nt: TGTGCCAGCTTGTCCCCAGGGGATGGAAACACCATATATTTT
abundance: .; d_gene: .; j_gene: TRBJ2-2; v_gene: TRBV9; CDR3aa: CASTRDGELFF; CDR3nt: TGTGCCAGCACGAGAGACGGGGAGCTGTTTTTT
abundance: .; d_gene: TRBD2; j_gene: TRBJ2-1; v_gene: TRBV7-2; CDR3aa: CASSRIYGASGNEQFF; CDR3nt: TGTGCCAGCAGCCGTATTTACGGGGCTAGCGGCAATGAGCAGTTCTTC
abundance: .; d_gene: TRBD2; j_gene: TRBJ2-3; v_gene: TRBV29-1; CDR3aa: CSVEESGGQYF; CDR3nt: TGCAGCGTTGAAGAGAGCGGGGGACAGTATTTT
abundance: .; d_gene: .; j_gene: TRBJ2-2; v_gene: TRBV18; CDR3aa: CASSPDIGLSTGELFF; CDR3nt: TGTGCCAGCTCACCCGACATAGGTCTGTCCACCGGGGAGCTGTTTTTT
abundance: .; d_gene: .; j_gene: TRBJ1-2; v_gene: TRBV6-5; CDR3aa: CASSYGAGNYGYTF; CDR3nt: TGTGCCAGCAGTTACGGGGCAGGGAACTATGGCTACACCTTC